This is a list of T cell receptor beta chains from one sample in a study of Ad26.COV2.S vaccination and SARS-CoV-2 variants. Sequencing was performed with immunoSEQ multiplex PCR; in TCRdb, only in-frame clones are kept and a portion is missing. Among about 320,000 clones listed, 85% to 90% were seen once. The sample here was peripheral blood, taken in a trial of Ad26.COV2.S vaccine versus placebo. The receptors shown here come from a person aged 18-60 years who received the Ad26.COV2.S COVID-19 vaccine or a placebo. Each CDR3 is given with its conserved first and last residue. Each record gives: CDR3 protein, CDR3 DNA, J gene, clone size, D gene, V gene. D genes are given only for firm matches. Clone size is stated in some rows and not others, as once, few, many or a class when expanded.

CSASIGGRGNTEAFF,TGCAGTGCTAGTATCGGGGGGCGAGGAAACACTGAAGCTTTCTTT,TRBJ1-1,.,.,TRBV20-1
CASSVGLANTGELFF,TGTGCCAGCAGCGTAGGACTAGCGAACACCGGGGAGCTGTTTTTT,TRBJ2-2,.,.,TRBV9
CSVGPAPGSEQFF,TGCAGCGTCGGGCCGGCCCCCGGGTCCGAGCAGTTCTTC,TRBJ2-1,.,.,TRBV29-1
CASKPGTGSKNTYEQYF,TGTGCCAGTAAACCCGGGACAGGGAGCAAGAATACCTACGAGCAGTACTTC,TRBJ2-7,.,TRBD1,TRBV6-4
CASSPGQGPKVGTEAFF,TGTGCCAGCAGTCCGGGACAGGGGCCAAAGGTAGGCACTGAAGCTTTCTTT,TRBJ1-1,.,TRBD1,TRBV6-6
CASSSGTSASYEQYF,TGTGCCAGCAGTTCCGGGACTAGCGCCTCCTACGAGCAGTACTTC,TRBJ2-7,.,TRBD2,TRBV27
CASSYRQGYGYTF,TGTGCCAGCAGTTATCGACAGGGGTACGGCTACACCTTC,TRBJ1-2,few,TRBD1,TRBV6-2/TRBV6-3
CASSSDRANSPLHF,TGCGCCAGCAGCTCGGACAGGGCGAATTCACCCCTCCACTTT,TRBJ1-6,.,TRBD1,TRBV5-1
CASSFDRDPLYGYTF,TGCGCCAGCAGCTTCGACAGGGATCCCCTCTATGGCTACACCTTC,TRBJ1-2,.,TRBD1,TRBV5-1
CASRNRGVETQYF,TGTGCCAGTAGAAACAGGGGAGTAGAGACCCAGTACTTC,TRBJ2-5,.,TRBD1,TRBV19
CASSLGQHQPQHF,TGTGCCAGCAGCTTAGGGCAGCATCAGCCCCAGCATTTT,TRBJ1-5,.,.,TRBV7-9
CASSTRTALSTF,TGTGCCAGTAGTACCCGGACAGCCCTGTCGACCTTC,TRBJ1-2,.,.,TRBV19
CASSVTGTNQPQHF,TGCGCCAGCAGTGTCACAGGGACCAATCAGCCCCAGCATTTT,TRBJ1-5,.,.,TRBV4-1
CASSQNPTGTNSPLHF,TGTGCCAGCAGCCAAAACCCGACAGGGACTAATTCACCCCTCCACTTT,TRBJ1-6,.,TRBD1,TRBV7-2
CASSQVGYGWSYGYTF,TGTGCCAGCAGTCAAGTCGGATACGGGTGGAGCTATGGCTACACCTTC,TRBJ1-2,.,.,TRBV6-1
CASRFFGGDQETQYF,TGTGCCAGCAGATTTTTCGGCGGGGACCAAGAGACCCAGTACTTC,TRBJ2-5,.,.,TRBV7-2
CASSLGVGVSDTGELFF,TGCGCCAGCAGCTTGGGAGTTGGGGTGTCGGACACCGGGGAGCTGTTTTTT,TRBJ2-2,.,.,TRBV5-1
CASSFRDTRGGYTF,TGTGCCAGCAGTTTCCGAGACACCCGAGGGGGCTACACCTTC,TRBJ1-2,.,.,TRBV27
CASSAQGSYTDTQYF,TGTGCCAGCAGCGCCCAGGGGTCCTACACAGATACGCAGTATTTT,TRBJ2-3,.,.,TRBV11-3
CASSEANTQETQYF,TGTGCCAGCAGTGAGGCAAACACTCAAGAGACCCAGTACTTC,TRBJ2-5,.,.,TRBV2
CASSATTGTGVGAFF,TGTGCCAGCAGCGCAACTACCGGGACAGGGGTTGGAGCTTTCTTT,TRBJ1-1,.,TRBD1,TRBV7-2
CASSLIRRGRGANVLTF,TGTGCCAGCAGCTTAATCCGTCGGGGGCGCGGGGCCAACGTCCTGACTTTC,TRBJ2-6,.,.,TRBV7-8
CASSSQGANTGELFF,TGTGCCAGCAGCTCACAGGGGGCGAACACCGGGGAGCTGTTTTTT,TRBJ2-2,.,TRBD1,TRBV7-2
CATSETPVGRGVGELFF,TGTGCCACCAGTGAGACCCCGGTGGGCAGGGGGGTCGGGGAGCTGTTTTTT,TRBJ2-2,once,.,TRBV24-1
CASSPELNNGYTF,TGTGCCAGCAGCCCTGAGCTAAATAATGGCTACACCTTC,TRBJ1-2,.,.,TRBV6-1
CATSDLGAEGDTQYF,TGTGCCACCAGTGATTTGGGGGCAGAGGGAGATACGCAGTATTTT,TRBJ2-3,few,.,TRBV24-1
CASGLGGKQETQYF,TGTGCTAGTGGTTTGGGGGGGAAGCAAGAGACCCAGTACTTC,TRBJ2-5,.,.,TRBV12-5
CASSSGTIIHQFF,TGTGCCAGCAGCTCCGGGACTATCATTCATCAGTTCTTC,TRBJ2-1,.,TRBD2,TRBV5-4
CASSYIEGGEKLFF,TGTGCCAGCAGTTACATCGAGGGGGGGGAAAAACTGTTTTTT,TRBJ1-4,.,.,TRBV6-5
CASSLRGGVTEAFF,TGTGCCAGCAGCTTGCGAGGGGGGGTCACTGAAGCTTTCTTT,TRBJ1-1,.,.,TRBV5-8
CASSDKGETEKLFF,TGTGCCAGCAGTGACAAAGGTGAGACTGAAAAACTGTTTTTT,TRBJ1-4,.,.,TRBV6-1
CASSLEGQGVSTEAFF,TGTGCCAGCAGCTTAGAGGGACAGGGGGTTTCCACTGAAGCTTTCTTT,TRBJ1-1,.,TRBD1,TRBV7-8
CASSQGAVSGANVLTF,TGCGCCAGCAGCCAAGGCGCAGTCTCTGGGGCCAACGTCCTGACTTTC,TRBJ2-6,.,.,TRBV4-3
CASSADQGRGETQYF,TGTGCCAGCAGCGCCGACCAAGGCAGGGGAGAGACCCAGTACTTC,TRBJ2-5,.,.,TRBV9
CATSGGLAGVTDTQYF,TGTGCCACCAGCGGGGGACTAGCGGGCGTCACAGATACGCAGTATTTT,TRBJ2-3,.,TRBD2,TRBV15
CASLLAGGQETQYF,TGTGCCAGTTTACTAGCGGGGGGGCAAGAGACCCAGTACTTC,TRBJ2-5,.,TRBD2,TRBV2
CASSRGQQETQYF,TGTGCCAGCTCACGGGGCCAACAAGAGACCCAGTACTTC,TRBJ2-5,.,.,TRBV18
CASSFQTGNTIYF,TGTGCCAGCAGTTTCCAGACAGGAAACACCATATATTTT,TRBJ1-3,.,.,TRBV27
CASSLANPGQGGDEQFF,TGTGCCAGCAGCTTGGCCAATCCGGGACAGGGTGGGGATGAGCAGTTCTTC,TRBJ2-1,.,TRBD1,TRBV5-4
CAISRTGEQPQHF,TGTGCCATCAGTCGGACAGGGGAGCAGCCCCAGCATTTT,TRBJ1-5,.,TRBD1,TRBV10-3